This TCR beta chain was sequenced in a study of PD-1 blockade in mismatch repair-deficient tumors. Looking at the study overall: Enrolled about 2012-2016, patients had progressing, pretreated mismatch repair-deficient cancers of about a dozen types. Study conclusions and caveats: Tumor-resident clones, often undetectable pretreatment in blood, expanded then contracted after pembrolizumab.

As to this clone: The antigen remains undetermined.

Some clones are missing from TCRdb's copy, which holds only in-frame ones; the method was immunoSEQ multiplex PCR. This table holds 60,000 to 70,000 clones, more than 70% found once. The CDR3 length is 17 residues. Germline loops: CDR1 SQVTM, CDR2 ANQGSEA. V lost 4 bases and J lost 0; bases outside the gene matches: 12. Material: peripheral blood, obtained 52 weeks after starting pembrolizumab. The J gene is TRBJ1-1, the V gene TRBV29-1; 9 bases map to TRBD1. This receptor was obtained from an adult with mismatch repair-deficient cancer. The CDR3 reads CSVVGGQGKLMNTEAFF. CDR3 sequence (DNA): TGCAGCGTTGTGGGGGGACAGGGTAAGTTAATGAACACTGAAGCTTTCTTT.